One and the same sample provided the 29 T cell receptor beta chains below, sequenced in a study of T-cell reconstitution after alpha-beta-depleted transplantation in children. TCRbeta library construction was performed incorporating unique molecular identifiers. Each CDR3 protein gets one entry after TCRdb re-called the PCR reads with MiXCR. This repertoire shows 610,000 or so distinct CDR3 sequences, around 27% found once; its top ten account for approximately 33%. Sequences were derived from PBMCs, sampled before TCRalphabeta/CD19-depleted stem cell transplant. These receptor sequences come from a boy younger than two with Wiskott-Aldrich syndrome, due to receive a stem cell transplant.

This clonotype was seen a few times. The chain recombines TRBV5-1 with TRBJ2-1; 11 bases align to TRBD2. There are 16 residues in the CDR3. Unmatched junction bases numbered 7, after V lost 1 base and J lost 7 bases. Germline CDR1 and CDR2: SGHRS and YFSETQ. The CDR3 DNA reads TGCGCCAGCAGCTTGCAGCGGACTAGCGGGCGTAATGAGCAGTTCTTC. Translating gives CASSLQRTSGRNEQFF.

The chain has TRBV5-6 and TRBJ2-5; D is undetermined. Germline V gene lookup returns CDR1 SGHDT and CDR2 YYEEEE. The V end lost 2 bases, the J end lost 2 bases, and 10 bases lay between the germline ends. This CDR3 region has 14 residues. The CDR3 coding sequence is TGTGCCAGCAGCTTATATCCACCTCAAGAGACCCAGTACTTC. The encoded protein is CASSLYPPQETQYF.

This clonotype has at least ten counts. The junction does not match germline at one end; this may be a read error. This chain joins TRBV5-1 and TRBJ2-1, with TRBD2 as a possible D gene (5 bases). Germline V gives CDR1 SGHRS, CDR2 YFSETQ. This CDR3 is 14 amino acids long. CDR3 DNA: TGTGCCAGCAGTTCGGACTCCTCCTACAATGAGCAGTTCTTC. Translated, it gives CASSSDSSYNEQFF.

This clonotype was picked up a small number of times. The chain combines TRBV5-1 with TRBJ1-1; D gene uncertain. The CDR3 has 15 residues. The V and J ends lost 0 bases and 4 bases respectively, with 13 bases between them. Germline CDR1 and CDR2: SGHRS and YFSETQ. The CDR3 DNA is TGCGCCAGCAGCTTGGGCTCCGAGCAGATCACTGAAGCTTTCTTT. As protein: CASSLGSEQITEAFF.

This clonotype showed up just a few times. V and J are TRBV7-9 and TRBJ1-2; 9 nucleotides agree with TRBD1. With V trimmed by 5 bases and J by 6 bases, 10 bases remained unmatched. The CDR3 covers 15 residues. Germline V gene lookup returns CDR1 SEHNR and CDR2 FQNEAQ (reference sequence). The CDR3 region has the DNA TGTGCCAGCAGCCGTCCCGGGACAGGGTTCAATGGCTACACCTTC. Its protein product is CASSRPGTGFNGYTF.

The chain joins TRBV12-3 or TRBV12-4 to TRBJ1-5; D is possibly TRBD1 (5 bases). Trimming cost V 6 bases and J 3 bases, with 12 bases left between them. This CDR3 is built from 14 residues. CDR3 residues: CASSRDGANQPQHF. CDR3 in DNA: TGTGCCAGCAGCCGGGACGGCGCCAATCAGCCCCAGCATTTT.

This clonotype turned up a few times. J is TRBJ1-3 and V is TRBV5-5, with TRBD1 as a possible D gene (5 bases). The germline gives CDR1 SGHKS, CDR2 YYEKEE (reference sequence). Trimming stripped 1 base from V and 3 bases from J, with 11 bases between. The CDR3 covers 15 residues. The CDR3 loop is CASSLWKGLGNTIYF. In nucleotides, the CDR3 is TGTGCCAGCAGCTTGTGGAAGGGGCTTGGAAACACCATATATTTT.

J is TRBJ2-6 and V is TRBV5-1; D is unclear. CDR1 and CDR2 (germline): SGHRS, YFSETQ. Trimming pared 0 bases from V and 2 bases from J, leaving 12 bases between. The CDR3 has 17 residues. Here the CDR3 reads CASSLESGLAGANVLTF. The CDR3 region has the DNA TGCGCCAGCAGCTTGGAGTCGGGCCTAGCTGGGGCCAACGTCCTGACTTTC. Complete variable domain (other parts from reference TRBV5-1 and TRBJ2-6): KAGVTQTPRYLIKTRGQQVTLSCSPISGHRSVSWYQQTPGQGLQFLFEYFSETQRNKGNFPGRFSGRQFSNSRSEMNVSTLELGDSALYLCASSLESGLAGANVLTFGAGSRLTVL.

The chain employs TRBV7-9 and TRBJ1-4; no clear D. CDR1 is SEHNR and CDR2 is FQNEAQ in the germline V gene (reference sequence). The V and J ends lost 7 bases and 5 bases respectively, with 8 bases between them. The CDR3 is 12 residues long. The CDR3 protein is CASTLKNEKLFF. The CDR3 bases are TGTGCCAGCACCCTGAAGAATGAAAAACTGTTTTTT.

This clonotype came up a few times. The CDR3 loop reads CASSPTSGRAGEQYF. The CDR3 coding sequence is TGTGCCAGCAGCCCGACTAGCGGGAGGGCCGGAGAGCAGTACTTC. The chain uses TRBV5-5 and TRBJ2-7; 14 positions agree with TRBD2. V lost 4 bases to trimming and J lost 7 bases; unmatched junction nucleotides: 7. This CDR3 region has 15 residues. Germline-derived CDR1 and CDR2 are SGHKS and YYEKEE (reference sequence). The full variable domain, completed using reference TRBV5-5 and TRBJ2-7, is DAGVTQSPTHLIKTRGQQVTLRCSPISGHKSVSWYQQVLGQGPQFIFQYYEKEERGRGNFPDRFSARQFPNYSSELNVNALLLGDSALYLCASSPTSGRAGEQYFGPGTRLTVT.

In this sample, this clonotype turned up a few times. The chain has TRBV24-1 and TRBJ2-1; D remains unclear. V shed 4 bases and J shed 5 bases, with 11 bases lying between them. Germline V gives CDR1 KGHDR, CDR2 SFDVKD. There are 14 residues in the CDR3. The CDR3 here is CATSDRPSDNEQFF. The CDR3 bases are TGTGCCACCAGTGACCGTCCTAGTGACAATGAGCAGTTCTTC.

The rearrangement joins TRBV29-1 to TRBJ1-4; D gene ambiguous. V was shortened by 3 bases and J by 10 bases, with 9 bases between the two germline ends. Germline lookup yields CDR1 SQVTM and CDR2 ANQGSEA. This CDR3 is 11 amino acids long. CDR3 DNA sequence: TGCAGCGTTGAGAGCAGAACAAAACTGTTTTTT. Its translation is CSVESRTKLFF.

The chain has TRBV20-1 and TRBJ2-7, with no clear D. V shed 0 bases and J shed 2 bases, with 8 bases lying between them. Germline values: CDR1 DFQATT, CDR2 SNEGSKA (reference sequence). This CDR3 region has 13 residues. The CDR3 DNA reads as TGCAGTGCTAGAGATGACAAACCCTACGAGCAGTACTTC. It yields the protein CSARDDKPYEQYF.

This clonotype was recorded a few times. The rearrangement joins TRBV10-3 to TRBJ2-1; 10 bases match TRBD2. The germline gives CDR1 ENHRY, CDR2 SYGVKD. The CDR3 has 15 amino acids. V gave up 4 bases and J gave up 6 bases; unmatched junction bases: 6. CDR3 loop: CAISGSSGSSNEQFF. CDR3 coding DNA: TGTGCCATCAGTGGATCTAGCGGGAGTTCCAATGAGCAGTTCTTC.

This clonotype occurred many times. This chain joins TRBV20-1 and TRBJ2-6; D is tentatively TRBD1 or TRBD2 (6 bases each). Germline CDR1 DFQATT, CDR2 SNEGSKA (reference sequence). V lost 3 bases and J lost 4, with 13 bases in between. This CDR3 is 15 amino acids long. Here the CDR3 DNA reads TGCAGTGCTAGGGATAGGGGGGCAGGGGCCAACGTCCTGACTTTC. Translating gives CSARDRGAGANVLTF.

V is TRBV5-1 and J is TRBJ1-4, with D possibly matching TRBD1 (6 bases). V shed 3 bases and J shed 11 bases, with 14 bases lying between them. Germline CDR1 SGHRS, CDR2 YFSETQ. This CDR3 is built from 13 residues. In nucleotides, the CDR3 is TGCGCCAGCAGCTCGGAAACAGGGAGCAAACTGTTTTTT. Its protein is CASSSETGSKLFF.

The rearrangement links TRBV10-3 to TRBJ2-3; 10 nucleotides match TRBD2. Germline values: CDR1 ENHRY, CDR2 SYGVKD. This CDR3 spans 14 amino acids. The trim removed 6 bases at V and 6 bases at J, leaving 6 bases unmatched. The CDR3 coding sequence is TGTGCCATCAGCGCTAGCGGGAGTTCCGATACGCAGTATTTT. It translates to CAISASGSSDTQYF.

The rearrangement joins TRBV29-1 to TRBJ2-1, with D possibly being TRBD2 (6 bases). Trimming took off 0 bases at V and 13 bases at J, with 10 bases between the two ends. This CDR3 region has 11 residues. Looked up from germline, CDR1 is SQVTM and CDR2 is ANQGSEA. In nucleotides, the CDR3 is TGCAGCGTTGAAGACCGACTAGTACAGTTCTTC. It codes for CSVEDRLVQFF.

This chain links TRBV20-1 with TRBJ2-1, with a tentative D call TRBD1 (6 bases). The CDR3 is 16 amino acids. Trimming removed 5 bases at V and 0 bases at J, with 17 bases between. Germline lookup yields CDR1 DFQATT and CDR2 SNEGSKA (reference sequence). CDR3 sequence reads: CSAAKTGDLSYNEQFF. CDR3 DNA sequence: TGCAGTGCTGCCAAGACAGGTGACCTCTCCTACAATGAGCAGTTCTTC.

This clonotype was found a few times. V is TRBV5-1 and J is TRBJ1-2; perhaps TRBD1 as D (6 bases). The length of the CDR3 is 15 residues. Per the germline V gene, CDR1 is SGHRS and CDR2 is YFSETQ. V gave up 0 bases and J gave up 6 bases, with 15 bases separating them. In DNA form, the CDR3 reads TGCGCCAGCAGCTTGGTTCCCGGGGGGGACAATGGCTACACCTTC. Its translation: CASSLVPGGDNGYTF.

The rearrangement uses TRBV5-1 and TRBJ2-7; TRBD1 might be the D (6 bases). The V and J ends lost 4 bases and 3 bases respectively, with 14 bases between them. The CDR3 is made up of 14 amino acids. The V gene's germline CDR1 is SGHRS and CDR2 YFSETQ. The CDR3 protein is CASSKASDSYEQYF. The CDR3 DNA follows: TGCGCCAGCAGCAAAGCTTCGGACAGCTACGAGCAGTACTTC.

This chain connects TRBV10-2 to TRBJ2-3, with 13 bases fitting TRBD2. Unmatched junction bases numbered 8, after V lost 10 bases and J lost 4 bases. This CDR3 is built from 15 residues. Germline CDR1 reads WSHSY; CDR2 reads SAAADI. CDR3 coding DNA: TGCGCCACAAATCCGGGACTAGCGGGACCAGATACGCAGTATTTT. It yields the protein CATNPGLAGPDTQYF.

This clonotype was found a few times. This sequence joins TRBV7-3 and TRBJ2-1; unclear D gene. The length of the CDR3 is 14 residues. CDR1 and CDR2 (germline): SGHTA, FQGTGA. V was shortened by 2 bases and J by 4 bases, with 9 bases between the two germline ends. The CDR3 region is CASSLGWGYNEQFF. The CDR3 DNA reads as TGTGCCAGCAGCTTAGGTTGGGGATACAATGAGCAGTTCTTC.

The gene calls are TRBV5-1 and TRBJ1-4, with D unclear. Germline CDR1 SGHRS, CDR2 YFSETQ. CDR3 size: 14 residues. The germline V and J ends were trimmed by 4 bases and 3 bases, with 10 bases remaining between them. CDR3 sequence: CASSPVSSNEKLFF. As DNA, the CDR3 is TGCGCCAGCAGCCCGGTGTCGTCTAATGAAAAACTGTTTTTT.

The gene calls are TRBV29-1 and TRBJ1-2; 9 positions match TRBD1. J was trimmed by 3 bases and V by 5 bases; bases with no gene match: 7. CDR1 SQVTM and CDR2 ANQGSEA come from the germline V gene. The CDR3 length is 14 residues. Here the CDR3 reads CSVLRGQGHYGYTF. CDR3 bases: TGCAGCGTTCTAAGGGGACAGGGACACTATGGCTACACCTTC.

The chain recombines TRBV20-1 with TRBJ2-4, with D tentatively TRBD1 or TRBD2 (6 bases each). Trimming cost V 4 bases and J 7 bases, with 23 bases left between them. CDR3 length equals 16 residues. The germline gives CDR1 DFQATT, CDR2 SNEGSKA (reference sequence). The chain's CDR3 is CSAKLPGAVGGNIQYF. For the CDR3, the DNA is TGCAGTGCTAAGCTCCCGGGGGCTGTGGGTGGGAACATTCAGTACTTC.

This clonotype was seen more than once but under ten times. CDR3 residues: CASSRRERGYEQYF. The CDR3 bases are TGTGCCAGCAGCCGGCGGGAGAGGGGATACGAGCAGTACTTC. This chain links TRBV6-1 with TRBJ2-7, with 7 bases aligning to TRBD2. With 6 bases clipped from V and 4 bases from J, the junction kept 9 bases outside the gene matches. The CDR3 runs to 14 residues. The V gene's germline CDR1 is MNHNS and CDR2 SASEGT.

This clonotype was seen only once. One end of the junction varies from germline; a read error may be responsible. J is TRBJ2-7 and V is TRBV5-1; the D gene could be TRBD1 or TRBD2 (6 bases each). The CDR3 has 15 amino acids. Germline V gene lookup returns CDR1 SGHRS and CDR2 YFSETQ. In DNA, the CDR3 is TGCGGCAGCAGCTTGGGGAGGACAGTAACCTACGAGCAGTACTTC. This encodes CGSSLGRTVTYEQYF.

The chain joins TRBV10-3 to TRBJ1-2, with a weak D call TRBD1 (5 bases). The CDR3 runs to 15 residues. The V and J ends lost 2 bases and 4 bases respectively, with 14 bases between them. The germline V gene encodes CDR1 ENHRY and CDR2 SYGVKD. The CDR3 reads CAISEATGLSYGYTF. The DNA of the CDR3 is TGTGCCATCAGTGAGGCCACAGGATTATCCTATGGCTACACCTTC.